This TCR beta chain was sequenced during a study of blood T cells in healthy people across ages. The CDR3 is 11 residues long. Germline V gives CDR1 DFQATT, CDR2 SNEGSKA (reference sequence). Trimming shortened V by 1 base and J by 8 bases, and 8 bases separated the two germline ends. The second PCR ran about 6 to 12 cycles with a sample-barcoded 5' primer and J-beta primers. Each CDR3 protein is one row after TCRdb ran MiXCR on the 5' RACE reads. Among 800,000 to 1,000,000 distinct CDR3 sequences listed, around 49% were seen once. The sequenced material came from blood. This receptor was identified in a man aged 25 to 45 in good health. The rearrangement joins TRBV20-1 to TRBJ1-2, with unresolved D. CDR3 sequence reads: CSARVGRGYTF. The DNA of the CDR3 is TGCAGTGCTAGAGTCGGACGAGGCTACACCTTC.